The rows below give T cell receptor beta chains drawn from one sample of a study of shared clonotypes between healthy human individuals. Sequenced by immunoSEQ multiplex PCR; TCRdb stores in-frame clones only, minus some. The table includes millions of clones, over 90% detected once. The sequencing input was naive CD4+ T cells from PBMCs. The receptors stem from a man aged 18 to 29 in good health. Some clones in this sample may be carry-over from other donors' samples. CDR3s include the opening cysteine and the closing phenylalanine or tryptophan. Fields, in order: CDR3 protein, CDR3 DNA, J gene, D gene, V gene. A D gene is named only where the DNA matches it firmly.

CASSSPGYEQYF | TGTGCCAGCAGTTCCCCAGGATACGAGCAGTACTTC | TRBJ2-7 | . | TRBV28
CASSLTGRETQYF | TGTGCCAGCAGCTTGACAGGGAGGGAGACCCAGTACTTC | TRBJ2-5 | . | TRBV5-6
CASSQTGSSYNEQFF | TGTGCCAGCAGTCAAACAGGGAGCTCCTACAATGAGCAGTTCTTC | TRBJ2-1 | . | TRBV4-2
CATGQGRLNQPQHF | TGTGCCACCGGACAGGGGAGACTCAATCAGCCCCAGCATTTT | TRBJ1-5 | TRBD1 | TRBV15
CASSLVPAGGISYNEQFF | TGCGCCAGCAGCTTGGTTCCTGCGGGAGGAATCTCCTACAATGAGCAGTTCTTC | TRBJ2-1 | TRBD2 | TRBV5-1
CASSPIPGNTIYF | TGCGCCAGCAGCCCCATCCCCGGAAACACCATATATTTT | TRBJ1-3 | . | TRBV5-1
CASSSFGTSGIQETQYF | TGCGCCAGCTCCTCCTTCGGGACTAGCGGAATCCAAGAGACCCAGTACTTC | TRBJ2-5 | TRBD2 | TRBV5-1
CASSLVGRNRGETQYF | TGTGCCAGCAGCTTAGTCGGGAGGAACAGGGGGGAGACCCAGTACTTC | TRBJ2-5 | . | TRBV7-2
CASSLGGGRLEETQYF | TGTGCCAGCAGCCTAGGAGGCGGGAGGTTGGAAGAGACCCAGTACTTC | TRBJ2-5 | TRBD2 | TRBV28
CASRPGLAGGGEQYF | TGTGCCAGCAGGCCTGGACTAGCGGGAGGTGGCGAGCAGTACTTC | TRBJ2-7 | TRBD2 | TRBV6-1
CASRSEALNTGELFF | TGTGCCAGCAGATCTGAAGCCCTCAACACCGGGGAGCTGTTTTTT | TRBJ2-2 | . | TRBV6-5
CASSFTPSTAGQETQYF | TGCGCCAGCAGCTTTACCCCCTCGACAGCGGGGCAAGAGACCCAGTACTTC | TRBJ2-5 | TRBD2 | TRBV5-1
CASSQRQLSYGYTF | TGTGCCAGCAGCCAAAGACAGCTCTCCTATGGCTACACCTTC | TRBJ1-2 | . | TRBV7-2
CAWSEDRGYTF | TGTGCCTGGAGCGAGGACAGGGGCTACACCTTC | TRBJ1-2 | TRBD1 | TRBV30
CASTWQGGTGELFF | TGTGCCAGCACTTGGCAGGGAGGGACCGGGGAGCTGTTTTTT | TRBJ2-2 | TRBD2 | TRBV27
CASSYARGTNYGYTF | TGTGCCAGCAGTTACGCCCGCGGTACTAACTATGGCTACACCTTC | TRBJ1-2 | . | TRBV6-6
CSAGGSNEQFF | TGCAGTGCTGGTGGGAGTAATGAGCAGTTCTTC | TRBJ2-1 | . | TRBV20-1
CASSIYNQPQHF | TGTGCCAGTAGTATCTACAATCAGCCCCAGCATTTT | TRBJ1-5 | . | TRBV19
CASSFLSRDVYGYTF | TGTGCCAGCAGCTTTTTAAGCCGGGACGTCTATGGCTACACCTTC | TRBJ1-2 | . | TRBV5-6
CASSHYKGFQPQHF | TGCGCCAGCAGCCATTATAAGGGTTTTCAGCCCCAGCATTTT | TRBJ1-5 | . | TRBV4-1
CASSPSVLSSGSNEQFF | TGTGCCAGCAGCCCCTCAGTTTTATCTAGCGGGAGTAATGAGCAGTTCTTC | TRBJ2-1 | TRBD2 | TRBV7-7
CSVTVGQETQYF | TGCAGCGTTACGGTAGGGCAAGAGACCCAGTACTTC | TRBJ2-5 | . | TRBV29-1
CASTIRSPAEGRETQYF | TGTGCCAGCACCATAAGGTCGCCGGCTGAAGGCCGAGAGACCCAGTACTTC | TRBJ2-5 | . | TRBV27
CASSFPRQGASKAFF | TGTGCCAGCAGTTTTCCTCGACAGGGGGCTAGTAAGGCTTTCTTT | TRBJ1-1 | TRBD1 | TRBV28
CASSSKLGVSYTF | TGTGCCAGCAGCTCCAAGCTAGGCGTTAGCTACACCTTC | TRBJ1-2 | . | TRBV7-2
CAISVGGHDDEQFF | TGTGCCATCAGTGTGGGTGGACATGATGATGAGCAGTTCTTC | TRBJ2-1 | . | TRBV10-3
CASKGQGASGELFF | TGTGCCAGCAAGGGACAGGGGGCCTCCGGGGAGCTGTTTTTT | TRBJ2-2 | TRBD1 | TRBV2
CASSLGRATINYGYTF | TGTGCCAGCAGCTTGGGCAGGGCCACGATTAACTATGGCTACACCTTC | TRBJ1-2 | . | TRBV11-2
CASSLNRLKYF | TGTGCCAGCAGTTTGAACCGGTTAAAGTACTTC | TRBJ2-5 | . | TRBV28